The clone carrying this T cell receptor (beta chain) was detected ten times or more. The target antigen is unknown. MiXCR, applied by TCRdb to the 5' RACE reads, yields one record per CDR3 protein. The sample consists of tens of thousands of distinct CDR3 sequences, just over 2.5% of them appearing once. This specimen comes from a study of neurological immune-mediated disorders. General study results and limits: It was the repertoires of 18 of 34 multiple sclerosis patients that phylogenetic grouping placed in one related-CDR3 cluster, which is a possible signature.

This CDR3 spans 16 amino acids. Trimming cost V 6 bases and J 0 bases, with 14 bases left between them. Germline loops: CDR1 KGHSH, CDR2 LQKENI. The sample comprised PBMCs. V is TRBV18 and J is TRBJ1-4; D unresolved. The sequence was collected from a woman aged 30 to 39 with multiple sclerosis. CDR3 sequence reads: CASSRVGRATNEKLFF. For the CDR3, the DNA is TGTGCCAGCTCCCGGGTAGGGCGTGCAACTAATGAAAAACTGTTTTTT.